The clone carrying this T cell receptor beta chain was counted many times. The antigen is unknown. V lost 8 bases, J lost 7 bases, and 21 bases lay in between. The CDR3 extends over 15 amino acids. From germline, CDR1 is MGHDK and CDR2 SYGVNS. These data come from a study of early T cells in non-severe SARS-CoV-2 infection. Study in general: Sequencing used unsorted whole-blood bulk RNA, so chains lack pairing.

General study results and limits: Using VDJdb, the matching emphasized anti-spike CD8 responses while missing private and CD4 specificities.

Individual cDNA molecules received unique molecular identifiers during library preparation. TCRdb analysed the 5' RACE reads with MiXCR anew, one entry per CDR3 protein. The sample consists of about 26,000 distinct CDR3 sequences, more than 3.5% of them appearing once. The TCR sequence derives from an adult who was a healthcare worker with PCR-confirmed SARS-CoV-2 infection or an uninfected control (not recorded which). What was sequenced was whole blood. V is TRBV25-1 and J is TRBJ1-5; a weak D match, TRBD1 (6 bases). CDR3 sequence: CASEPLTGQGQPQHF. In nucleotides, the CDR3 is TGTGCCAGCGAGCCCCTTACAGGGCAGGGGCAGCCCCAGCATTTT.